This T cell receptor (beta chain) emerged from a study of beta chain features in type 1 diabetes. TCRB transcripts that were expressed got sequenced, as all of the isolated RNA had been reverse transcribed. Clones were read by immunoSEQ multiplex PCR, and TCRdb kept only the in-frame ones, dropping some. Of about 650,000 clones detected, 12% appear once; the ten largest clones hold around 0.12%. This CDR3 has 15 residues. Per the germline V gene, CDR1 is SGHNT and CDR2 is YYREEE (reference sequence). V lost 5 bases, J lost 0 bases, and 8 bases stayed unmatched. This clone appeared a few times. The antigen is unknown. Whole-study findings and limits: All four CD4+ subsets from Type 1 diabetes patients carried moderately but significantly shorter TCRB CDR3s.

The TCR was taken from a man aged 25 to 40 with type 1 diabetes. The V gene is TRBV5-4, the J gene TRBJ2-7, with TRBD1 matching 7 bases. Material for sequencing was naive CD4+ T cells from blood. CDR3 sequence (DNA): TGTGCCAGCAGACTGGAGACAGGGAGCTCCTACGAGCAGTACTTC. This codes for CASRLETGSSYEQYF.